This is a list of T cell receptor beta chains from one sample in a study of blood T cells in healthy people across ages. TCRdb re-derived calls from the 5' RACE reads in MiXCR, one entry per CDR3 protein. Of 1.2 million to 1.5 million distinct CDR3 sequences detected, roughly 45% appear once; the ten largest clones hold 7% to 9%. Sequencing input: blood. The receptors come from a woman aged 18-29 years in good health. CDR3s include the opening cysteine and the closing phenylalanine or tryptophan. Fields, in order: D gene, V gene, J gene, clone size, CDR3 DNA, CDR3 protein. A D gene is named only where the DNA matches it firmly. The size entry is marked missing in some rows and otherwise reads once, few, many or a size class.

d_gene: TRBD2
v_gene: TRBV9
j_gene: TRBJ2-3
abundance: few
CDR3nt: TGTGCCAGCAGCGTAACTAGCGGGGGGGCCCCAGATACGCAGTATTTT
CDR3aa: CASSVTSGGAPDTQYF

d_gene: .
v_gene: TRBV18
j_gene: TRBJ2-2
abundance: .
CDR3nt: TGTGCCAGCTCACCACGGGCCAGAGGGGCCAACACCGGGGAGCTGTTTTTT
CDR3aa: CASSPRARGANTGELFF

d_gene: .
v_gene: TRBV6-5
j_gene: TRBJ1-1
abundance: .
CDR3nt: TGTGCCAGCAGTTACGACGGCCAGAACACTGAAGCTTTCTTT
CDR3aa: CASSYDGQNTEAFF

d_gene: TRBD1
v_gene: TRBV20-1
j_gene: TRBJ1-4
abundance: once
CDR3nt: TGCAGTGCTAGAGCCGCGGACAGGGGAAGTGAAAAACTGTTTTTT
CDR3aa: CSARAADRGSEKLFF

d_gene: TRBD2
v_gene: TRBV29-1
j_gene: TRBJ2-5
abundance: many
CDR3nt: TGCAGCGTTGAAGGGTCATGGATCTTGGCGGGAGTAGAGACCCAGTACTTC
CDR3aa: CSVEGSWILAGVETQYF

d_gene: .
v_gene: TRBV2
j_gene: TRBJ1-1
abundance: .
CDR3nt: TGTGCCAGCAGTGTTGGCAGGGCGAATGAAGCTTTCTTT
CDR3aa: CASSVGRANEAFF

d_gene: TRBD2
v_gene: TRBV7-8
j_gene: TRBJ2-1
abundance: .
CDR3nt: TGTGCCAGCAGCTTTGGGACTAGCGGGGTTGTAAGCTCCTACAATGAGCAGTTCTTC
CDR3aa: CASSFGTSGVVSSYNEQFF

d_gene: .
v_gene: TRBV27
j_gene: TRBJ1-2
abundance: .
CDR3nt: TGTGCCAGCAGTTTAAAACCAGGGGTGGGCTATGGCTACACCTTC
CDR3aa: CASSLKPGVGYGYTF

d_gene: TRBD2
v_gene: TRBV6-4
j_gene: TRBJ2-3
abundance: .
CDR3nt: TGTGCCAGCAGTGACGAGCGGGAAGTTCTGTATTTT
CDR3aa: CASSDEREVLYF

d_gene: .
v_gene: TRBV5-1
j_gene: TRBJ2-1
abundance: once
CDR3nt: TGCGCCAGCAGCTTTGGCGGACAGCAGTTCTTC
CDR3aa: CASSFGGQQFF

d_gene: TRBD2
v_gene: TRBV20-1
j_gene: TRBJ2-7
abundance: .
CDR3nt: TGCAGTGCTATAGAGACTAGCGGGGTTTCGTACGAGCAGTACTTC
CDR3aa: CSAIETSGVSYEQYF

d_gene: .
v_gene: TRBV19
j_gene: TRBJ2-5
abundance: .
CDR3nt: TGTGCCAGTAGTACCTTAGGGGCAGAGACCCAGTACTTC
CDR3aa: CASSTLGAETQYF

d_gene: .
v_gene: TRBV20-1
j_gene: TRBJ2-7
abundance: few
CDR3nt: TGCAGTGCTAGAGATTTTGGGACTCAGACCTACGAGCAGTACTTC
CDR3aa: CSARDFGTQTYEQYF

d_gene: TRBD1
v_gene: TRBV5-1
j_gene: TRBJ2-7
abundance: .
CDR3nt: TGCGCCAGCAGCTTGGGGGACAGGATTATCGAATACGAGCAGTACTTC
CDR3aa: CASSLGDRIIEYEQYF

d_gene: .
v_gene: TRBV3-1
j_gene: TRBJ2-7
abundance: .
CDR3nt: TGTGCCAGCAGACTTTCGACCGGGCCCGCCTACGAGCAGTACTTC
CDR3aa: CASRLSTGPAYEQYF

d_gene: .
v_gene: TRBV20-1
j_gene: TRBJ2-7
abundance: once
CDR3nt: TGCATTGCTAGCCGCTTCGACTACGAGCAGTACTTC
CDR3aa: CIASRFDYEQYF

d_gene: .
v_gene: TRBV20-1
j_gene: TRBJ2-7
abundance: .
CDR3nt: TGCAGTGCTCCCGACACGGGGACCTACGAGCAGTACTTC
CDR3aa: CSAPDTGTYEQYF

d_gene: TRBD1
v_gene: TRBV3-1
j_gene: TRBJ1-5
abundance: .
CDR3nt: TGTGCCAGCAGCCAAGAAGGGGACAGGCAGCCCCAGCATTTT
CDR3aa: CASSQEGDRQPQHF

d_gene: TRBD2
v_gene: TRBV20-1
j_gene: TRBJ2-5
abundance: .
CDR3nt: TGCAGTGCACATAGACTAGCGGGAGCCAATGAGCAGTACTTC
CDR3aa: CSAHRLAGANEQYF

d_gene: .
v_gene: TRBV6-2/TRBV6-3
j_gene: TRBJ2-7
abundance: few
CDR3nt: TGTGCCAGCAGTTACTCGTTGGCAGGATTTTACGAGCAGTACTTC
CDR3aa: CASSYSLAGFYEQYF

d_gene: .
v_gene: TRBV7-2
j_gene: TRBJ2-7
abundance: few
CDR3nt: TGTGCCAGCAGTCCCTGGAGTAGCGACTCCTACGAGCAGTACTTC
CDR3aa: CASSPWSSDSYEQYF

d_gene: .
v_gene: TRBV7-2
j_gene: TRBJ2-5
abundance: .
CDR3nt: TGTGCCAGCAGCTTAAGTTGGGGTGAGGAGACCCAGTACTTC
CDR3aa: CASSLSWGEETQYF

d_gene: .
v_gene: TRBV5-5
j_gene: TRBJ2-3
abundance: few
CDR3nt: TGTGCCAGCAGCGGGCGAGGCGGTAGCACAGATACGCAGTATTTT
CDR3aa: CASSGRGGSTDTQYF

d_gene: .
v_gene: TRBV28
j_gene: TRBJ1-2
abundance: .
CDR3nt: TGTGCCAGCACGCCCAAAGGCGCTGAATATGGCTACACCTTC
CDR3aa: CASTPKGAEYGYTF

d_gene: .
v_gene: TRBV28
j_gene: TRBJ2-7
abundance: .
CDR3nt: TGTGCCAGCAGTTTATACGACTCCTCCTACGAGCAGTACTTC
CDR3aa: CASSLYDSSYEQYF

d_gene: .
v_gene: TRBV24-1
j_gene: TRBJ1-2
abundance: .
CDR3nt: TGTGCCACCAGTGATAACAACCAGTACTATGGCTACACCTTC
CDR3aa: CATSDNNQYYGYTF

d_gene: TRBD2
v_gene: TRBV20-1
j_gene: TRBJ2-7
abundance: .
CDR3nt: TGCAGTGCTAGGGCCCCGCGGCGGGGGGCTTCCTACGAGCAGTACTTC
CDR3aa: CSARAPRRGASYEQYF

d_gene: TRBD2
v_gene: TRBV5-1
j_gene: TRBJ2-1
abundance: .
CDR3nt: TGCGCCAGCAGCTTGCGCGGGGGGGACTACAATGAGCAGTTCTTC
CDR3aa: CASSLRGGDYNEQFF

d_gene: .
v_gene: TRBV7-2
j_gene: TRBJ2-7
abundance: .
CDR3nt: TGTGCCAGCAGCGTAAACAGGGCCACTGACGAGCAGTACTTC
CDR3aa: CASSVNRATDEQYF

d_gene: .
v_gene: TRBV7-9
j_gene: TRBJ2-7
abundance: .
CDR3nt: TGTGCCAGCAGCTTCCCGGGGGCGGCTTACGAGCAGTACTTC
CDR3aa: CASSFPGAAYEQYF

d_gene: .
v_gene: TRBV2
j_gene: TRBJ2-5
abundance: .
CDR3nt: TGTGCCAGCAGTGAGGAACACCTTTTGTACTTC
CDR3aa: CASSEEHLLYF

d_gene: .
v_gene: TRBV6-6
j_gene: TRBJ2-7
abundance: few
CDR3nt: TGTGCCAGCAGTCACCCGACGGCCCCCTACGAGCAGTACTTC
CDR3aa: CASSHPTAPYEQYF

d_gene: TRBD2
v_gene: TRBV7-6
j_gene: TRBJ2-3
abundance: few
CDR3nt: TGTGCCAGCAGCTTAGCGCTAGCGGGAGGGGACACAGATACGCAGTATTTT
CDR3aa: CASSLALAGGDTDTQYF

d_gene: .
v_gene: TRBV10-3
j_gene: TRBJ1-1
abundance: few
CDR3nt: TGTGCCATCAGTGTTCCCCCAGCTTTCTTT
CDR3aa: CAISVPPAFF

d_gene: TRBD2
v_gene: TRBV7-8
j_gene: TRBJ2-3
abundance: .
CDR3nt: TGTGCCAGCAGCACTCGGACTAGTATGGTACCAGATACGCGGTATTTT
CDR3aa: CASSTRTSMVPDTRYF

d_gene: TRBD2
v_gene: TRBV20-1
j_gene: TRBJ2-1
abundance: few
CDR3nt: TGCAGTGCTAGAAGTGGGGGGACGGCGGGAGCGTCCTACAATGAGCAGTTCTTC
CDR3aa: CSARSGGTAGASYNEQFF

d_gene: TRBD2
v_gene: TRBV7-9
j_gene: TRBJ2-7
abundance: .
CDR3nt: TGTGCCAGCAGCCTGACTAGCGGGAGGGGAAAAAGGAACGAGCAGTACTTC
CDR3aa: CASSLTSGRGKRNEQYF

d_gene: .
v_gene: TRBV7-6
j_gene: TRBJ2-1
abundance: few
CDR3nt: TGTGCCAGCAGCTTAACGGGGGGCACTTACAATGAGCAGTTCTTC
CDR3aa: CASSLTGGTYNEQFF

d_gene: .
v_gene: TRBV19
j_gene: TRBJ1-2
abundance: .
CDR3nt: TGTGCCAGTAGGGCCGGGGGCGAATATGGCTACACCTTC
CDR3aa: CASRAGGEYGYTF

d_gene: .
v_gene: TRBV12-3/TRBV12-4
j_gene: TRBJ1-2
abundance: few
CDR3nt: TGTGCCAGCAAAACGGGCCAAGGGGTCCACTATGGCTACACCTTC
CDR3aa: CASKTGQGVHYGYTF

d_gene: .
v_gene: TRBV12-3/TRBV12-4
j_gene: TRBJ2-3
abundance: .
CDR3nt: TGTGCCAGCACCATATTCCCGGATACGCAGTATTTT
CDR3aa: CASTIFPDTQYF

d_gene: .
v_gene: TRBV7-2
j_gene: TRBJ2-1
abundance: .
CDR3nt: TGTGCCAGCAGCCGCGGGATTCAGTACAATGAGCAGTTCTTC
CDR3aa: CASSRGIQYNEQFF

d_gene: .
v_gene: TRBV6-5
j_gene: TRBJ2-1
abundance: few
CDR3nt: TGTGCCAGCAGTTACTCTGGGCAGGACTACAATGAGCAGTTCTTC
CDR3aa: CASSYSGQDYNEQFF

d_gene: .
v_gene: TRBV29-1
j_gene: TRBJ1-5
abundance: many
CDR3nt: TGCAGCGTTGCCCCGAGCAGGGACGGTCAGCCCCAGCATTTT
CDR3aa: CSVAPSRDGQPQHF

d_gene: TRBD1
v_gene: TRBV2
j_gene: TRBJ1-4
abundance: .
CDR3nt: TGTGCCAGCGGCGCGGGACAGGGTGTCGAAAAACTGTTTTTT
CDR3aa: CASGAGQGVEKLFF

d_gene: .
v_gene: TRBV12-3/TRBV12-4
j_gene: TRBJ1-2
abundance: .
CDR3nt: TGTGCCAGCAGTTTAGAGACCGGGGGCCCCTATGGCTACACCTTC
CDR3aa: CASSLETGGPYGYTF

d_gene: TRBD1
v_gene: TRBV2
j_gene: TRBJ1-2
abundance: .
CDR3nt: TGTGCCAGCAGTGAAAGGGGGACAGGGAACTATGGCTACACCTTC
CDR3aa: CASSERGTGNYGYTF

d_gene: .
v_gene: TRBV7-9
j_gene: TRBJ2-7
abundance: few
CDR3nt: TGTGCCAGCAGACGGGGGGCGGATTACGAGCAGTACTTC
CDR3aa: CASRRGADYEQYF

d_gene: TRBD2
v_gene: TRBV3-1
j_gene: TRBJ2-7
abundance: .
CDR3nt: TGTGCCAGCAGCCAAGACGTGAAGCGGGGGTACGAGCAGTACTTC
CDR3aa: CASSQDVKRGYEQYF

d_gene: TRBD2
v_gene: TRBV7-9
j_gene: TRBJ2-3
abundance: few
CDR3nt: TGTGCCAGCAGCCCTCCCGCTGCGGGAGTATCAGATACGCAGTATTTT
CDR3aa: CASSPPAAGVSDTQYF

d_gene: .
v_gene: TRBV12-3/TRBV12-4
j_gene: TRBJ2-7
abundance: few
CDR3nt: TGTGCCAGCAGCCTCATCCAGGGGTTAGAGCAGTACTTC
CDR3aa: CASSLIQGLEQYF

d_gene: .
v_gene: TRBV28
j_gene: TRBJ2-1
abundance: many
CDR3nt: TGTGCCGTTGTGAGCGCCCCACGGAATGAGCAGTTCTTC
CDR3aa: CAVVSAPRNEQFF

d_gene: .
v_gene: TRBV2
j_gene: TRBJ1-2
abundance: .
CDR3nt: TGTGCCAGCGCCGGGGGGGTTCGCTATGGCTACACCTTC
CDR3aa: CASAGGVRYGYTF

d_gene: .
v_gene: TRBV5-1
j_gene: TRBJ2-1
abundance: few
CDR3nt: TGCGCCAGTTCAGGTCCCAAGTGGAATGAGCAGTTCTTC
CDR3aa: CASSGPKWNEQFF

d_gene: .
v_gene: TRBV6-1
j_gene: TRBJ2-2
abundance: .
CDR3nt: TGTGCCAGCAGTGAACCGGGACCCAGCACCGGGGAGCTGTTTTTT
CDR3aa: CASSEPGPSTGELFF